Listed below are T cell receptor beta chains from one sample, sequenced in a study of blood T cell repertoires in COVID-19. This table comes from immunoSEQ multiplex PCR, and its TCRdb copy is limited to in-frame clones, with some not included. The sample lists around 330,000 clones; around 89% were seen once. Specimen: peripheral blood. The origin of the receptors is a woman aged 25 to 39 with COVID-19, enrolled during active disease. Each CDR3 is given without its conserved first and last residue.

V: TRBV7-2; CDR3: ASSLTSGGARVHEQY
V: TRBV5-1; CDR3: ASSLRDTPYNEQF
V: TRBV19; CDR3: ATYFPGSGNTIY
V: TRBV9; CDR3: ASSEGGYGYT
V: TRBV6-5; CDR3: ASSRRVGYEQY
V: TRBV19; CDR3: ASSILGDRVNQPQH
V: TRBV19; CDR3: ASRRNRVYGYT
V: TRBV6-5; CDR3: ASSINRDTSTEAF
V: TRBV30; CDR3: AWTRQDNSPLH
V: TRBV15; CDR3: ATSRGPSTGELF
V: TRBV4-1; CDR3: ASSQDMASGAASPYEQY
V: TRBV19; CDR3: ASRTGDNQPQH
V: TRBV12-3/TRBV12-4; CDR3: ASSPTLNTEAF
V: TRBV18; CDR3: ASSPIAQGSDGYT
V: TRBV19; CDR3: ASRTGGTGGSEAF
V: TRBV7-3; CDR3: ASSLLAGGSGELF
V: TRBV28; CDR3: ASSGRVYGYT
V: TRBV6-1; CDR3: ASSEAQDSYNEQF
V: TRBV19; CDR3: ASSIEPWTGQETQY
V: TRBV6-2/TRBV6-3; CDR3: ASSYSRDRDSGYTGELF
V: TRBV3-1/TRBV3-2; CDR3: ASSQLLAGSDEQF
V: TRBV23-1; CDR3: ASSQSRDFEPYNYGYT
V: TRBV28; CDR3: ASSGENRGEKLF
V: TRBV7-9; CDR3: ASSSPGLAINEQF
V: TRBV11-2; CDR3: ASSTGTSGDNEQF
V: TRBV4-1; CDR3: ASSLQGARGEKLF
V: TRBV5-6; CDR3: ASSYTTAGPWETQY
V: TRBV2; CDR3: ASSGTGVGEQF
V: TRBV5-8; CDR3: ASSSGTYNEQF
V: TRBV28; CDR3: ASGGGLEKLF
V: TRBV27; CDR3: ASHGLKGARRETQY
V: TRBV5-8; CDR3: ASSSGTIDSPLH
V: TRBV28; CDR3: ASRTLKIIPGQPQH
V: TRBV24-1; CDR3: ATSDPQGGETQY
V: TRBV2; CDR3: ASGDRTLNNEQF
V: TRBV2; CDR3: ASSRSYSNQPQH
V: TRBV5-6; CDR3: ASSLETTVGDQPQH
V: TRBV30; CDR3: AWSVPGRGISNQPQH
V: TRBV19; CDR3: ASKGVTRMTEPQH
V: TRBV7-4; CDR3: ASSCGRGIGEKLF
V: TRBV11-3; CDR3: ASSFRDKNTEAF